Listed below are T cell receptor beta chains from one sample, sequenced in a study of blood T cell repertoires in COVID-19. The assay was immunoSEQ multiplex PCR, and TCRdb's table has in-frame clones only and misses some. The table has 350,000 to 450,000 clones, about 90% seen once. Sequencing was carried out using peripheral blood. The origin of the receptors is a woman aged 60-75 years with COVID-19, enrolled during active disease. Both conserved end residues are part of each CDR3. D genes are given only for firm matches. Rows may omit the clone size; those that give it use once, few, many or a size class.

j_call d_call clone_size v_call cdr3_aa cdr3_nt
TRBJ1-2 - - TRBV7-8 CASSLVVGDPYGYTF TGTGCCAGCAGCTTAGTCGTTGGAGATCCGTATGGCTACACCTTC
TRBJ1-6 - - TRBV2 CASCTARTEGSPLHF TGTGCCAGCTGCACCGCACGGACAGAAGGCTCACCCCTCCACTTT
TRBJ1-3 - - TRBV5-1 CASSSGPGDQPGNTIYF TGCGCCAGCAGCTCGGGGCCAGGGGACCAGCCTGGAAACACCATATATTTT
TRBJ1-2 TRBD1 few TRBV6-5 CASSYSGQGVGGYTF TGTGCCAGCAGTTACTCGGGACAGGGGGTAGGCGGCTACACCTTC
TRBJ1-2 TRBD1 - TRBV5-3 CARSRRGGGGYTF TGTGCCAGAAGCCGTAGAGGGGGCGGTGGCTACACCTTC
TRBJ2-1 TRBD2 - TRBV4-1 CASSQGEGGEQFF TGCGCCAGCAGCCAAGGGGAGGGAGGGGAACAGTTCTTC
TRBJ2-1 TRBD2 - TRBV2 CASSGSGGKNHEQFF TGTGCCAGCAGTGGTAGCGGGGGGAAAAACCATGAGCAGTTCTTC
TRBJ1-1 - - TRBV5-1 CASSPTVTENTEAFF TGCGCCAGCAGCCCCACGGTGACAGAGAACACTGAAGCTTTCTTT
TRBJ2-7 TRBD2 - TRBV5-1 CASSLGASGGSYEQYF TGCGCCAGCAGCTTGGGGGCTAGCGGGGGATCCTACGAGCAGTACTTC
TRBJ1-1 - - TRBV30 CAWSMPGAKAFF TGTGCCTGGAGTATGCCAGGGGCTAAAGCTTTCTTT
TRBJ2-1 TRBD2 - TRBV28 CASSLQGGWNEQFF TGTGCCAGCAGTTTACAGGGAGGGTGGAATGAGCAGTTCTTC
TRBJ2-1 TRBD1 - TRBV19 CASNRGDPYNEQFF TGTGCCAGTAACAGGGGGGACCCCTACAATGAGCAGTTCTTC
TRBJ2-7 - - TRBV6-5 CASSYSTGEQYF TGTGCCAGCAGTTACTCGACGGGGGAGCAGTACTTC
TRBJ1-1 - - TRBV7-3 CASSPYGNTEAFF TGTGCCAGCAGCCCCTATGGGAACACTGAAGCTTTCTTT
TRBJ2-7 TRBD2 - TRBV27 CASRKAGGTYEQYF TGTGCCAGCAGGAAAGCGGGGGGTACGTACGAGCAGTACTTC
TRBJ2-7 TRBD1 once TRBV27 CASSSTGQSYEQYF TGTGCCAGCAGTTCCACGGGACAGTCCTACGAGCAGTACTTC
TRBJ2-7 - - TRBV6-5 CASSRGQLSYEQYF TGTGCCAGCAGCCGAGGACAGTTATCCTACGAGCAGTACTTC
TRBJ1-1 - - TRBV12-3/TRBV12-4 CASSSFGTEAFF TGTGCCAGCAGTTCCTTCGGGACTGAAGCTTTCTTT
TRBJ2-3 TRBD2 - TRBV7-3 CASSLAGGTDTQYF TGTGCCAGCAGCTTGGCGGGGGGCACAGATACGCAGTATTTT
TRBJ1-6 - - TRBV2 CASYPDRYNSPLHF TGTGCCAGCTATCCCGACAGGTATAATTCACCCCTCCACTTT
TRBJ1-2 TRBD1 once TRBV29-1 CSVVLVRTGAMGAIGYTF TGCAGCGTTGTTCTTGTGAGGACAGGGGCCATGGGGGCAATTGGCTACACCTTC
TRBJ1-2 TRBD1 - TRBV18 CASSPSRTGDRGYTF TGTGCCAGCTCACCATCGAGGACAGGGGATCGTGGCTACACCTTC
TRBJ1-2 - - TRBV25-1 CASSEWGDGYTF TGTGCCAGCAGTGAATGGGGCGATGGCTACACCTTC
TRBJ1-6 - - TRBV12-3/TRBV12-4 CASSHGGSPLHF TGTGCCAGCAGTCACGGAGGCTCACCCCTCCACTTT
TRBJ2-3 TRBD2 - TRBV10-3 CAISRTDTLAGGGTQYF TGTGCCATCAGTCGAACTGACACACTAGCGGGGGGGGGTACGCAGTATTTT
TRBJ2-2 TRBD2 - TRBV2 CASRLAGGYTGELFF TGTGCCAGCAGGTTGGCGGGGGGATACACCGGGGAGCTGTTTTTT
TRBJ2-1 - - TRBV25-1 CASSDEGRGAYNEQFF TGTGCCAGCAGTGACGAGGGGCGGGGCGCCTACAATGAGCAGTTCTTC
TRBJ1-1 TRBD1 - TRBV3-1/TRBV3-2 CASSQVTGFGTEAFF TGTGCCAGCAGCCAAGTGACAGGGTTCGGCACTGAAGCTTTCTTT
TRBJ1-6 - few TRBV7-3 CASSFGREGSPLHF TGTGCCAGCAGCTTTGGACGGGAGGGTTCACCCCTCCACTTT
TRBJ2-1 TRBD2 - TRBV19 CASRPRGDEQFF TGTGCCAGTAGGCCCCGGGGGGACGAGCAGTTCTTC
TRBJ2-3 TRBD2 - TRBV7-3 CASSLMASGSASTDTQYF TGTGCCAGCAGCTTAATGGCTAGCGGGAGTGCTAGCACAGATACGCAGTATTTT
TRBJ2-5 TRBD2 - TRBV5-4 CASSSGTLQETQYF TGTGCCAGCAGCAGCGGGACTCTCCAAGAGACCCAGTACTTC
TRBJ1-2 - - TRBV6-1 CASSEEEGGAPGYTF TGTGCCAGCAGTGAAGAGGAAGGGGGGGCTCCTGGCTACACCTTC
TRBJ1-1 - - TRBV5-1 CASSSRTGERNTEAFF TGCGCCAGCAGCTCGAGGACGGGGGAAAGGAACACTGAAGCTTTCTTT
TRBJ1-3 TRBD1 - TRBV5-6 CASSSPFRDSISGNTIYF TGTGCCAGCAGCTCACCCTTCCGGGACAGCATCTCTGGAAACACCATATATTTT
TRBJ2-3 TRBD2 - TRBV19 CASRTSSWADTQYF TGTGCCAGTAGGACTAGCTCATGGGCAGATACGCAGTATTTT
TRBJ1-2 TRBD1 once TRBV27 CASRSDRALYYGYTF TGTGCCAGCAGATCGGACAGGGCCCTATACTATGGCTACACCTTC
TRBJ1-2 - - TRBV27 CASSPTATNYGYTF TGTGCCAGCAGTCCAACTGCCACTAACTATGGCTACACCTTC
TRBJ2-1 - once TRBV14 CASSQDRRNEQFF TGTGCCAGCAGCCAAGATCGCAGGAATGAGCAGTTCTTC
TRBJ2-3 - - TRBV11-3 CASSFQGRYTDTQYF TGTGCCAGCAGCTTTCAGGGCAGATACACAGATACGCAGTATTTT
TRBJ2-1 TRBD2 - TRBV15 CATSRGYLAGGHEQFF TGTGCCACCAGCAGAGGGTACCTAGCGGGGGGTCATGAGCAGTTCTTC
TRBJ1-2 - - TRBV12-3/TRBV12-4 CASSRSFYGYTF TGTGCCAGCAGCCGGTCCTTCTATGGCTACACCTTC
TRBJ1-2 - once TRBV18 CASSTDSYGYTF TGTGCCAGCTCAACAGACAGCTATGGCTACACCTTC
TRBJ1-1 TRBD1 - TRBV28 CASSLLRTGTEAFF TGTGCCAGCAGTTTATTACGGACAGGCACTGAAGCTTTCTTT
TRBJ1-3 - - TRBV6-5 CASSYGRVVSGNTIYF TGTGCCAGCAGTTACGGCAGGGTCGTATCTGGAAACACCATATATTTT
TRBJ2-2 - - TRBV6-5 CASSAGTLNTGELFF TGTGCCAGCAGCGCAGGGACACTGAACACCGGGGAGCTGTTTTTT
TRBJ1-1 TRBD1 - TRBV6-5 CASSYAQGARAFF TGTGCCAGCAGTTACGCCCAGGGGGCGCGAGCTTTCTTT
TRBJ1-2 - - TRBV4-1 CASSLAGLRGNYGYTF TGCGCCAGCAGCCTGGCGGGCCTTCGGGGGAACTATGGCTACACCTTC
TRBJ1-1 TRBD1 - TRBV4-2 CASSQDRARNTEAFF TGTGCCAGCAGCCAGGACAGGGCGAGGAACACTGAAGCTTTCTTT
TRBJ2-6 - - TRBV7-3 CASSPFFSGANVLTF TGTGCCAGCAGCCCCTTTTTCTCTGGGGCCAACGTCCTGACTTTC
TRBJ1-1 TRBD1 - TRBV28 CASRWGQGVNTEAFF TGTGCCAGCAGGTGGGGACAGGGGGTGAACACTGAAGCTTTCTTT